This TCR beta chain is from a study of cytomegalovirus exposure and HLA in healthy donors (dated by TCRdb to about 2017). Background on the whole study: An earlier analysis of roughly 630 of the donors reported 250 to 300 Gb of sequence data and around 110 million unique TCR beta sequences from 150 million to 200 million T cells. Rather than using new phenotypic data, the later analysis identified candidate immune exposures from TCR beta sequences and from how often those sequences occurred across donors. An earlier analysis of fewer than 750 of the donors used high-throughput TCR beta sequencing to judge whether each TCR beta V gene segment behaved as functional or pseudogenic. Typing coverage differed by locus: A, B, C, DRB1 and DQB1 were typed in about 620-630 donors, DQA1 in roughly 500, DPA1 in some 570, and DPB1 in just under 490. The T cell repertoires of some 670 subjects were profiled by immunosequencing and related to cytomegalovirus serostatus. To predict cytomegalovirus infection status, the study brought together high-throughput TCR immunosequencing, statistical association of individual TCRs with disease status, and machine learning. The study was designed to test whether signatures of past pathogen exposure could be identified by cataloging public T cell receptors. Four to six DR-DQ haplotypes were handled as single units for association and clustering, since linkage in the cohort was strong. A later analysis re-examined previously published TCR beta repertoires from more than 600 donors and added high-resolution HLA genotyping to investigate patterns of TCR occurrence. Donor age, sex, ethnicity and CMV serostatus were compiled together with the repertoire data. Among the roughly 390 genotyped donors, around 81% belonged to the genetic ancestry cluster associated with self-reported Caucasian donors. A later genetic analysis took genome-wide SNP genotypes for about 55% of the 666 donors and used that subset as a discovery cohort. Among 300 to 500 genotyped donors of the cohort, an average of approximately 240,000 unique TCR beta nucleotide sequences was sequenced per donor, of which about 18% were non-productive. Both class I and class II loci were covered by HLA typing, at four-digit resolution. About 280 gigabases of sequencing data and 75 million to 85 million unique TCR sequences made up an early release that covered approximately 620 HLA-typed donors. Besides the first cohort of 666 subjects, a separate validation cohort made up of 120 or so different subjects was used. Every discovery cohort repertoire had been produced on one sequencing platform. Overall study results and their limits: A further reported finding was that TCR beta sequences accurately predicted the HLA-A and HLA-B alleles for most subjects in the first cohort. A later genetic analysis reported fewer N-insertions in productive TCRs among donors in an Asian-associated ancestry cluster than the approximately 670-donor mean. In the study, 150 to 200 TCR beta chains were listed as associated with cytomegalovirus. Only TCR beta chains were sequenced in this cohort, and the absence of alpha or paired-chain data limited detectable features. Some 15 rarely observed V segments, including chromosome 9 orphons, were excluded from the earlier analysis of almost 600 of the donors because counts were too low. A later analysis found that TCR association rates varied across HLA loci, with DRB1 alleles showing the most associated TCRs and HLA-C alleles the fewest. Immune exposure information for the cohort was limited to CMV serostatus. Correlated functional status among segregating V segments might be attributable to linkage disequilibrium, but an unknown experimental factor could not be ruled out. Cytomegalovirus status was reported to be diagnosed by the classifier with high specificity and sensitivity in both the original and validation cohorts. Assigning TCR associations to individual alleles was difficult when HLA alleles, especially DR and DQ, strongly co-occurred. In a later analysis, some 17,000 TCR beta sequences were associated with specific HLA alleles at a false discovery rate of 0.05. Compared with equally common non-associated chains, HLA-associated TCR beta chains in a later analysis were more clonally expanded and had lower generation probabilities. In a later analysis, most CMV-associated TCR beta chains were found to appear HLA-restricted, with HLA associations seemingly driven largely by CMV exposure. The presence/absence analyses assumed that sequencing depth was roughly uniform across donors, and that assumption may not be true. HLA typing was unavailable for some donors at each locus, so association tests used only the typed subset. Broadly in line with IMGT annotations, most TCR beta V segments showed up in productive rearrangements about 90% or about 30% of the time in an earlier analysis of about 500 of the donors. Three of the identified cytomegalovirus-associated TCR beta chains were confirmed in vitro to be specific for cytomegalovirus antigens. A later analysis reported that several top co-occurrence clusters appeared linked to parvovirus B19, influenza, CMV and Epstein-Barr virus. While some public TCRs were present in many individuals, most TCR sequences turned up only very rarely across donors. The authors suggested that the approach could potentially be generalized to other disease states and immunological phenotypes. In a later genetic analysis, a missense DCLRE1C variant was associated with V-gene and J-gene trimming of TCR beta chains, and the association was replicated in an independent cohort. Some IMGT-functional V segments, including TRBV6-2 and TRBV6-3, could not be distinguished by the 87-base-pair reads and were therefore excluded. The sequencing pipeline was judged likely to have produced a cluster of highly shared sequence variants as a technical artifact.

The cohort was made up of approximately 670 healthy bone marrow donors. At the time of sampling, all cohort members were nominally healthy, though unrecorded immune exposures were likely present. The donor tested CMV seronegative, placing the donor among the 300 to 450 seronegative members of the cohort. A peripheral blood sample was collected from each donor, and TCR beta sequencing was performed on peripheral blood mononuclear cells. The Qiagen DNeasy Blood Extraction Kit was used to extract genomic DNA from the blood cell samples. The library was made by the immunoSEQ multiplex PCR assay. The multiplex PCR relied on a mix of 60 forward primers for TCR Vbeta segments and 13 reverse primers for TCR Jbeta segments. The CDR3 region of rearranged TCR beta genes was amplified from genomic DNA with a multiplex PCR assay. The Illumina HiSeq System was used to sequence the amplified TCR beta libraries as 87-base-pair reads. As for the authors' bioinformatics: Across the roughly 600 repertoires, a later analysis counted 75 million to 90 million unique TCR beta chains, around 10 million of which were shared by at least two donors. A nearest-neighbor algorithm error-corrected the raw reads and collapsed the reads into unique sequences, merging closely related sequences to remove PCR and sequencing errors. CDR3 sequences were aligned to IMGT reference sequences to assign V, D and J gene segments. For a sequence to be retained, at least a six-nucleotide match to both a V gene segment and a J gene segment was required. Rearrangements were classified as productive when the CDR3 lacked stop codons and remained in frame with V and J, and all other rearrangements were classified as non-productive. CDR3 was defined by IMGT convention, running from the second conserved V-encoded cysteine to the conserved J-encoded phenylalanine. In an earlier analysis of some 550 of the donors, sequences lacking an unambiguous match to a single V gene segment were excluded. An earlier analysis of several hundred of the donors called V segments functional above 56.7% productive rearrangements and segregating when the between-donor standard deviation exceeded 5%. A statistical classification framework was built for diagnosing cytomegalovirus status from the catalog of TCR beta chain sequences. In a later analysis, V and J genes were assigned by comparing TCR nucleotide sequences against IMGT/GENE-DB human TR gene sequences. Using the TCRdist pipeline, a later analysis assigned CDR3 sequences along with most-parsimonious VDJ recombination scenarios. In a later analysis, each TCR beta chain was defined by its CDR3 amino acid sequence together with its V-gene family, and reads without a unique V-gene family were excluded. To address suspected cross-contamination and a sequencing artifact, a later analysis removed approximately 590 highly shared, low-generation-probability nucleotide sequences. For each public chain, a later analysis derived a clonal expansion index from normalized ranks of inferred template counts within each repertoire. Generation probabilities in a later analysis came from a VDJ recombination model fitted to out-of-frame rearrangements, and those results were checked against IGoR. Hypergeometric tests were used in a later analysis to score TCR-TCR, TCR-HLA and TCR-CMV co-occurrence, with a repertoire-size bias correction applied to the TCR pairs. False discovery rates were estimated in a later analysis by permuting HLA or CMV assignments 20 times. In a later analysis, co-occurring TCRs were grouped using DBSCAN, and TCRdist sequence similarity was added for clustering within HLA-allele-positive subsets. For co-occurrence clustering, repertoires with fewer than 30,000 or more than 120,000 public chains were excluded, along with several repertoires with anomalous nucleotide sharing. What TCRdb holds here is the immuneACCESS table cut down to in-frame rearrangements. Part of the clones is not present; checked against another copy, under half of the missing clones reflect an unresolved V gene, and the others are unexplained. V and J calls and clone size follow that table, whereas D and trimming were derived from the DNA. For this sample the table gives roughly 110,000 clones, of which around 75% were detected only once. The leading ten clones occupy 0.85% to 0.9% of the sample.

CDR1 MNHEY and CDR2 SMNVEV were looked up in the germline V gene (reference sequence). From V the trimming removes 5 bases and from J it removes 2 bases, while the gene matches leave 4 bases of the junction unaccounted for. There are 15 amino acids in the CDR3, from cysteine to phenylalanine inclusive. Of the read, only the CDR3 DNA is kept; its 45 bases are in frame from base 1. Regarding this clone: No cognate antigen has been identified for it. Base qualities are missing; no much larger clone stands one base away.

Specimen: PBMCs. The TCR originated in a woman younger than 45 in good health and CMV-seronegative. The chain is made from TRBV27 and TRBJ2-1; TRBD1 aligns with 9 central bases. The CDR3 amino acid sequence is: CASSSRTGAYNEQFF. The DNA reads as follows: TGTGCCAGCAGTAGCCGGACAGGGGCCTACAATGAGCAGTTCTTC.